This T cell receptor (beta chain) comes out of a study of cytomegalovirus exposure and HLA in healthy donors. Germline values: CDR1 LNHDA, CDR2 SQIVND (reference sequence). The CDR3 length is 14 residues. Trimming at V came to 9 bases and at J to 1 base, leaving 3 bases not matched to a gene. As for this clone: Distinct nucleotide sequences in the sample also encode this CDR3.

The PCR employed 60 Vbeta primers together with 13 Jbeta primers. The table came from immunoSEQ multiplex PCR; TCRdb's copy has only in-frame clones and leaves some out. The sample yields 100,000 or so clones, approximately 68% seen once. The V gene is TRBV19, the J gene TRBJ2-7, with 13 nucleotides matching TRBD2. The source material was PBMCs. This receptor was taken from a woman aged 18-30 years in good health and CMV-seropositive. In DNA, the CDR3 is TGTGCCAGCAGGACTAGCGGGAGTTCCTACGAGCAGTACTTC. Amino acid sequence: CASRTSGSSYEQYF.